This TCR beta chain was captured in a study of blood T cells in healthy people across ages. A sample-barcoded 5' primer and a J-beta primer mix were used in a second PCR of about 7 to 12 cycles. TCRdb fed the 5' RACE reads into MiXCR, producing one record per CDR3 protein. This sample has 600,000 or so distinct CDR3 sequences, with about 30% found just once. Findings and caveats of the study: More naive CD4+ cells and higher diversity were found in long-lived than in aged donors.

Comment on this clonotype: The antigen remains unidentified. A much larger clonotype is one base distant, so this may be a read error.

J was trimmed by 7 bases and V by 6 bases; bases with no gene match: 12. CDR3 length: 16 residues. Material: blood. The sequence derives from a woman aged 80 or older in good health. The chain links TRBV12-3 or TRBV12-4 to TRBJ2-1, with 10 bases identical to TRBD2. The DNA for the CDR3 is TGTGCCAGCAGAAGTTTGGGAGCGGGGGGGCGGAATGAGCAGTTCTTC. Its protein is CASRSLGAGGRNEQFF.